This TCR beta chain was identified during a study of T cell responses to AZD1222 COVID-19 vaccine. Study background: Second doses that came at about 4 or about 12 weeks were put together. Findings of the study overall: Spike-wide vaccine-associated CD4 TCRs dominated at 160-218 and 743-854. Repertoires were obtained only post-peak T cell response. Donors, mostly white British, included more females; clonal diversity was possibly underestimated.

Germline lookup yields CDR1 LNHDA and CDR2 SQIVND (reference sequence). The CDR3 is 19 residues long. The ends lost 0 bases at V and 0 bases at J; junction bases unmatched: 8. For this clone: Its antigen is unidentified.

Libraries were prepared by immunoSEQ multiplex PCR; TCRdb keeps only in-frame clonotypes and omits some of them. The sample lists about 82,000 clones; 90% were seen once. Material: peripheral blood, obtained on day 0 of AZD1222 vaccination. This TCR derives from an adult in good health. V usage is TRBV19 and J usage is TRBJ2-4; 10 bases agree with TRBD2. The CDR3 DNA reads TGTGCCAGTAGTATAGATGGTAGCGGGGGGAACCTAGCCAAAAACATTCAGTACTTC. Protein: CASSIDGSGGNLAKNIQYF. The entire variable domain, with the rest obtained from reference TRBV19 and TRBJ2-4, is as follows: DGGITQSPKYLFRKEGQNVTLSCEQNLNHDAMYWYRQDPGQGLRLIYYSQIVNDFQKGDIAEGYSVSREKKESFPLTVTSAQKNPTAFYLCASSIDGSGGNLAKNIQYFGAGTRLSVL.